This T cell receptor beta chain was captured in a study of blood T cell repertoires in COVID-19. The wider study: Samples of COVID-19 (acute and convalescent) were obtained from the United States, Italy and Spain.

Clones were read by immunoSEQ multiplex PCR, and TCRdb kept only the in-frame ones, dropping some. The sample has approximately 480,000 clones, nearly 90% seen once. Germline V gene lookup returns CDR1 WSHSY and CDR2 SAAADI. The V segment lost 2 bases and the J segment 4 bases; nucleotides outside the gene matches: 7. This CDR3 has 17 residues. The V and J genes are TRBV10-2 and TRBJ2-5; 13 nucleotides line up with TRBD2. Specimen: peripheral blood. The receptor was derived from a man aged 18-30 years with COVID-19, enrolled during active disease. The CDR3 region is CASSEPGLAGDLETQYF. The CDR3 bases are TGCGCCAGCAGTGAGCCCGGACTAGCGGGAGACCTAGAGACCCAGTACTTC.